The next 10 T cell receptor beta chains were all read from a single sample in a study of cytomegalovirus exposure and HLA in healthy donors (dated by TCRdb to 2016 to 2017). Library generation was performed with the immunoSEQ multiplex PCR assay. For the multiplex PCR, a mixture combining 60 forward primers for TCR Vbeta segments and 13 reverse primers for TCR Jbeta segments was used. In TCRdb, the immuneACCESS table is reduced to in-frame sequences with V and J assigned. These tables do not hold every clone; where another copy was compared, an unresolved V gene accounts for under half, and the others remain unexplained. The sample table records 100,000 to 150,000 clones; around three quarters of these occur just once. The ten most abundant clones make up roughly 13% of the sample. Sequencing used PBMCs. Receptors originate from a woman aged 35 to 49 in good health and CMV-seropositive.

V and J are TRBV5-8 and TRBJ1-2, with D possibly matching TRBD1 (6 bases). The CDR3 contains 14 residues. Trimming pared 6 bases from V and 8 bases from J, leaving 20 bases between. The germline CDR1 and CDR2 sequences are SGHTS and YDEGEE. The CDR3 protein is CASMQDRYVGGYTF. The CDR3, as DNA: TGTGCCAGCATGCAGGACAGATACGTGGGAGGCTACACCTTC.

This chain links TRBV6-6 with TRBJ1-2; maybe TRBD1 (5 bases). The germline V and J ends were trimmed by 0 bases and 6 bases, with 8 bases remaining between them. This CDR3 has 13 amino acids. From germline, CDR1 is MNHNY and CDR2 SVGAGI (reference sequence). CDR3 region: CASSYSPTDGYTF. The CDR3 DNA follows: TGTGCCAGCAGTTACTCGCCGACAGATGGCTACACCTTC.

The J gene is TRBJ1-2, the V gene TRBV4-1, with a weak D call TRBD1 (6 bases). Germline lookup yields CDR1 MGHRA and CDR2 YSYEKL. This CDR3 is built from 15 residues. V was cut by 2 bases and J by 2 bases, with 12 bases left in between. CDR3 nucleotides: TGCGCCAGCAGCCAATTCCAGGGGAACAACTATGGCTACACCTTC. As protein: CASSQFQGNNYGYTF.

As for this clone: One end of the junction does not line up with germline, which may come from a read error. Other DNA sequences from this sample encode an identical CDR3 as well. The chain recombines TRBV9 with TRBJ1-1, with D tentatively TRBD1 (6 bases). The V gene's germline CDR1 is SGDLS and CDR2 YYNGEE. The CDR3 has 16 residues. The CDR3 protein is CASTGGAPLGNTEAFF. The CDR3 coding sequence is TGTGCCAGCACTGGGGGGGCTCCTTTGGGGAACACTGAGGCTTTCTTT.

The gene calls are TRBV7-8 and TRBJ2-1, with a weak D call TRBD2 (6 bases). The V gene's germline CDR1 is SGHVS and CDR2 FQNEAQ. The CDR3 is 15 amino acids. Trimming pared 2 bases from V and 6 bases from J, leaving 14 bases between. CDR3 in DNA: TGTGCCAGCAGCTTACGCGGGGAAAGGTCCAATGAGCAGTTCTTC. Its translation is CASSLRGERSNEQFF. Variable domain in full (rest from reference TRBV7-8 and TRBJ2-1): GAGVSQSPRYKVAKRGQDVALRCDPISGHVSLFWYQQALGQGPEFLTYFQNEAQLDKSGLPSDRFFAERPEGSVSTLKIQRTQQEDSAVYLCASSLRGERSNEQFFGPGTRLTVL.

This rearrangement joins TRBV5-6 to TRBJ1-1, with TRBD1 matching over 8 bases. Germline V gene data show CDR1 as SGHDT and CDR2 as YYEEEE. The CDR3 is 15 residues long. Trimming at V came to 2 bases and at J to 10 bases, leaving 13 bases not matched to a gene. The DNA for the CDR3 is TGTGCCAGCAGCTTAAGGGGGGGGACAGGTCGGCGAGCTTTCTTT. This gives the protein CASSLRGGTGRRAFF.

The rearrangement links TRBV11-2 to TRBJ2-1, with D tentatively TRBD2 (5 bases). The CDR3 runs to 14 residues. V lost 1 base and J lost 6, with 10 bases in between. Germline V lookup: CDR1 SGHAT, CDR2 FQNNGV. The CDR3 nucleotides are TGTGCCAGCAGCTTAGTAGTAGGGAGCAATGAGCAGTTCTTC. This encodes CASSLVVGSNEQFF. Full variable domain (rest looked up from reference TRBV11-2 and TRBJ2-1): EAGVAQSPRYKIIEKRQSVAFWCNPISGHATLYWYQQILGQGPKLLIQFQNNGVVDDSQLPKDRFSAERLKGVDSTLKIQPAKLEDSAVYLCASSLVVGSNEQFFGPGTRLTVL.

This sequence joins TRBV5-1 and TRBJ2-2, with D tentatively TRBD1 (6 bases). This CDR3 spans 18 amino acids. V lost 8 bases and J lost 3, with 26 bases in between. Germline lookup yields CDR1 SGHRS and CDR2 YFSETQ. The DNA for the CDR3 is TGCGCCAGTCGCCCTAACAGGGTCGTACTTGTGGACACCGGGGAGCTGTTTTTT. This codes for CASRPNRVVLVDTGELFF. Supplemented by reference TRBV5-1 and TRBJ2-2, the full variable domain reads KAGVTQTPRYLIKTRGQQVTLSCSPISGHRSVSWYQQTPGQGLQFLFEYFSETQRNKGNFPGRFSGRQFSNSRSEMNVSTLELGDSALYLCASRPNRVVLVDTGELFFGEGSRLTVL.

The chain links TRBV11-2 to TRBJ2-1; D not resolved. Looked up from germline, CDR1 is SGHAT and CDR2 is FQNNGV. This CDR3 is built from 12 residues. Trimming removed 7 bases at V and 8 bases at J, with 12 bases between. CDR3 sequence (DNA): TGTGCCAGCACCGCTCTGGGCGATGAGCAGTTCTTC. As protein: CASTALGDEQFF.

The chain uses TRBV10-1 and TRBJ1-1; TRBD1 matches at 7 bases. V lost 2 bases to trimming and J lost 7 bases; unmatched junction nucleotides: 7. The CDR3 sequence is 14 residues long. Per the germline V gene, CDR1 is WNHNN and CDR2 is SYGVQD (reference sequence). CDR3 nucleotide sequence: TGCGCCAGCAGTGAGACACTCCGGGACAGTGAAGCTTTCTTT. Protein sequence: CASSETLRDSEAFF.